Listed below are T cell receptor beta chains from one sample, sequenced in a study of OX40 agonist ivuxolimab in advanced cancers. Sequencing was performed with immunoSEQ multiplex PCR; in TCRdb, only in-frame clones are kept and a portion is missing. The sample contains roughly 70,000 clones, roughly 86% of which appear only once. Sequences were derived from CD4+ or CD8+ T cells sorted from blood, sampled in a trial of the OX40 agonist ivuxolimab. These receptors were obtained from an adult with an advanced solid tumor such as melanoma, head and neck, liver or kidney cancer. The CDR3 runs from the conserved cysteine through the conserved F or W. Fields, in order: V gene, D gene, J gene, clone size, CDR3 DNA, CDR3 protein. The D gene is left open where the match is weak. Clone size appears in some rows only: once, few, many, or a class for an expanded clone.

TRBV28	.	TRBJ1-2	medium-sized	TGTGCCAGCAGTTTATCGGACGGGACTTACACCTTC	CASSLSDGTYTF
TRBV19	.	TRBJ1-5	few	TGTGCCAGTAGTATTTGGGGCGCGGGGCAGCCCCAGCATTTT	CASSIWGAGQPQHF
TRBV28	.	TRBJ1-2	.	TGTGCCAGCAGTCCGGGACGGAACTATGGCTACACCTTC	CASSPGRNYGYTF
TRBV5-1	.	TRBJ2-3	.	TGCGCCAGCAGCTTGATCGGGTTGGCAGATACGCAGTATTTT	CASSLIGLADTQYF
TRBV14	TRBD1	TRBJ2-5	.	TGTGCCAGCAGCCTACTCCCGACAGGGGGGGAGACCCAGTACTTC	CASSLLPTGGETQYF
TRBV21-1	.	TRBJ1-5	.	TGTGCCAGCAGCAAATTCTTTAGGACCGCGAACGGACAGGGAAATCAGCCCCAGCATTTT	CASSKFFRTANGQGNQPQHF
TRBV5-1	TRBD2	TRBJ2-7	.	TGCGCCAGCAGCCTGGCCGGGACTAGCGGGAAATCCTACGAGCAGTACTTC	CASSLAGTSGKSYEQYF
TRBV14	.	TRBJ2-4	few	TGTGCCAGCAGCCCGGACAGAAACATTCAGTACTTC	CASSPDRNIQYF
TRBV18	.	TRBJ1-3	.	TGTGCCAGCTCACCAGACCTCAGAGGTTCGTCTGGAAACACCATATATTTT	CASSPDLRGSSGNTIYF
TRBV30	.	TRBJ2-3	.	TGTGCCTGGAGTGTAGGGCTAGCGTCGGATACGCAGTATTTT	CAWSVGLASDTQYF
TRBV18	TRBD1	TRBJ2-7	.	TGTGCCAGCTCACCCCGGACAGGGGCCCACGAGCAGTACTTC	CASSPRTGAHEQYF
TRBV28	.	TRBJ1-1	.	TGTGCCAGCGGCCTCGGCGGCCAAGGGAACACTGAAGCTTTCTTT	CASGLGGQGNTEAFF
TRBV5-1	.	TRBJ1-2	.	TGCGCCAGCAGGGGAGGTAGGGATCTAGGCTATGGCTACACCTTC	CASRGGRDLGYGYTF
TRBV7-8	TRBD2	TRBJ2-2	few	TGTGCCAGCAGGACGGGACTAGCGGGCCCGGTGGGGACCGGGGAGCTGTTTTTT	CASRTGLAGPVGTGELFF
TRBV6-1	.	TRBJ1-5	.	TGTGCCAGCAGTGATGATGGATGGGGCAATCAGCCCCAGCATTTT	CASSDDGWGNQPQHF
TRBV5-4	.	TRBJ1-4	.	TGTGCCAGCAGCTCTTTCCGGGACCGTGAAAAACTGTTTTTT	CASSSFRDREKLFF
TRBV5-1	.	TRBJ2-1	few	TGCGCCAGCAGCTTGGGGTGGCCCTCCTACAATGAGCAGTTCTTC	CASSLGWPSYNEQFF
TRBV6-1	.	TRBJ2-7	.	TGTGCCAGCAGTGAAGCCAGCCAGGGGAGAAACGAGCAGTACTTC	CASSEASQGRNEQYF
TRBV18	.	TRBJ1-1	.	TGTGCCAGCTCACCGCGTCAAGAGGGCTGGGGCACTGAAGCTTTCTTT	CASSPRQEGWGTEAFF
TRBV6-9	TRBD1	TRBJ1-1	.	TGTGCCAGCAGTCGGGTGGAGGGACAGATAATGAACACTGAAGCTTTCTTT	CASSRVEGQIMNTEAFF
TRBV6-5	TRBD2	TRBJ2-2	.	TGTGCCAGCAGTTTTGAATCTAGCGGGAACACCGGGGAGCTGTTTTTT	CASSFESSGNTGELFF
TRBV5-1	.	TRBJ1-2	few	TGCGCCAGCAGCTTTAACAACAGGGCGCGTGGCTACACCTTC	CASSFNNRARGYTF
TRBV28	.	TRBJ1-2	.	TGTGCCAGCAGGCCAACCTCTAACTATGGCTACACCTTC	CASRPTSNYGYTF
TRBV6-1	.	TRBJ1-5	.	TGTGCCAGCAGTGAATACGCCACTCCGGAGCGGCCCCAGCATTTT	CASSEYATPERPQHF
TRBV5-1	TRBD2	TRBJ2-7	.	TGCGCCAGCAGCTTTGGACTAGCGGCCGTCTACGAGCAGTACTTC	CASSFGLAAVYEQYF
TRBV30	.	TRBJ2-1	.	TGTGCCTGGAGGGAGGTGACAGCTAACAATGAGCAGTTCTTC	CAWREVTANNEQFF
TRBV5-4	.	TRBJ2-7	.	TGTGCCAGCAGCTTGGGGGTTCAATGGGGCGAGCAGTACTTC	CASSLGVQWGEQYF
TRBV5-6	TRBD1	TRBJ2-3	.	TGTGCCAGCAGCTTAACCGGGACAGGGGGTATGGATACGCAGTATTTT	CASSLTGTGGMDTQYF
TRBV15	.	TRBJ2-1	.	TGTGCCACCAGCAGAGGAAGATCCTCCTACAATGAGCAGTTCTTC	CATSRGRSSYNEQFF
TRBV28	.	TRBJ2-1	.	TGTGCCAGCAGCATCCCGGACTTTGGCAATGAGCAGTTCTTC	CASSIPDFGNEQFF
TRBV28	.	TRBJ1-1	.	TGTGCCAGCAGTTTACACGGGACGGCGAACACTGAAGCTTTCTTT	CASSLHGTANTEAFF
TRBV2	.	TRBJ2-7	.	TGTGCCAGCAGGGCCAGGGACGTCTCCTACGAGCAGTACTTC	CASRARDVSYEQYF
TRBV4-3	TRBD1	TRBJ1-1	.	TGCGCCAGCAGCCAGAGGACAGGGAGGACTGAAGCTTTCTTT	CASSQRTGRTEAFF
TRBV15	.	TRBJ1-1	.	TGTGCCACCAGCAGAGATATCGGATACACTGAAGCTTTCTTT	CATSRDIGYTEAFF
TRBV10-3	.	TRBJ1-2	.	TGTGCCATCAGTGTGGGGTACGACTATGGCTACACCTTC	CAISVGYDYGYTF
TRBV4-3	.	TRBJ1-1	.	TGCGCCAGCAGCCAAGAGCCACAAGTAAACACTGAAGCTTTCTTT	CASSQEPQVNTEAFF
TRBV6-6	.	TRBJ2-7	.	TGTGCCAGCAGTTCCCAGGGAAGCGAGCAGTACTTC	CASSSQGSEQYF
TRBV19	.	TRBJ1-5	.	TGTGCCAGTAGGCCCAGCGGGGGGTGGAACAATCAGCCCCAGCATTTT	CASRPSGGWNNQPQHF
TRBV7-3	TRBD2	TRBJ2-2	.	TGTGCCAGCAGCCTCGATCCCGGCGGGGGGCGGGAGCTGTTTTTT	CASSLDPGGGRELFF
TRBV6-5	.	TRBJ2-1	few	TGTGCCAGCAGTTCAGGAGGGTGGGGTAGGAATGAGCAGTTCTTC	CASSSGGWGRNEQFF
TRBV28	.	TRBJ2-5	.	TGTGCCAGCAGTAGAGTCGTTTCGGAGACCCAGTACTTC	CASSRVVSETQYF
TRBV28	.	TRBJ2-7	.	TGTGCCAGCAGCTTGTCCGCCTACGAGCAGTACTTC	CASSLSAYEQYF
TRBV6-6	.	TRBJ1-5	.	TGTGCCAGCGGGAGGGACGGTGCATTGCCCCAGCATTTT	CASGRDGALPQHF
TRBV10-2	.	TRBJ2-7	.	TGCGGCAGCAGTGAGGACTACGAGCAGTACTTC	CGSSEDYEQYF
TRBV14	.	TRBJ2-2	.	TGTGCCAGCAGCCTCCAGAACACCGGGGAGCTGTTTTTT	CASSLQNTGELFF
TRBV19	TRBD2	TRBJ2-3	.	TGTGCCAGTAGTATAGCAACTAGCGGGAGAAATACGCAGTATTTT	CASSIATSGRNTQYF